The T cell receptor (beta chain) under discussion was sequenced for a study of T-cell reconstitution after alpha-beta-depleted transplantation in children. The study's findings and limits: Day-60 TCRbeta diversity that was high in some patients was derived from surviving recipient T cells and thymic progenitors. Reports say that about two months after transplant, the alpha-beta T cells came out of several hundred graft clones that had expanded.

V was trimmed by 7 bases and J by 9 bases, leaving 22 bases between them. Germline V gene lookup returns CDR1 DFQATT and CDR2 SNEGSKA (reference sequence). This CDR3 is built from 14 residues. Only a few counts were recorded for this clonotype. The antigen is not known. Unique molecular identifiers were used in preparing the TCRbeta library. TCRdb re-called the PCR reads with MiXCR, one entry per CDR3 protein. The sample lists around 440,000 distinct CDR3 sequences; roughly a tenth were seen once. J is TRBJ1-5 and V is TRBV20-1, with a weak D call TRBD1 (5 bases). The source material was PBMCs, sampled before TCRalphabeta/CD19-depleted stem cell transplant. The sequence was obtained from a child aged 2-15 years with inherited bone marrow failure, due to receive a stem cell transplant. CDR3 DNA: TGCAGTGTTCGGGGACGGGGCCACCCGCGGCCCCAGCATTTT. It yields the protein CSVRGRGHPRPQHF.